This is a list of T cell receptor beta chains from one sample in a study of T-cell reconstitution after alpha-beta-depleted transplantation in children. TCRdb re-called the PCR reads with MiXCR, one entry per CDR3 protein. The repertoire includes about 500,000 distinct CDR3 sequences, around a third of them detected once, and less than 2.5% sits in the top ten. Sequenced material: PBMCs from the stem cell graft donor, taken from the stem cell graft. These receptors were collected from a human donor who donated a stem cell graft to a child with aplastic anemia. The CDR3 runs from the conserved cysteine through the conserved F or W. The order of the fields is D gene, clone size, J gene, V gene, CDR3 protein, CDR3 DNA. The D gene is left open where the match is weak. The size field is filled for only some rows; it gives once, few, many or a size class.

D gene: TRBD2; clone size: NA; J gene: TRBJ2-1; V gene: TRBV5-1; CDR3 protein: CASSLAGGAGGDEQFF; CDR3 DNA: TGCGCCAGCAGCTTGGCGGGGGGAGCGGGAGGCGATGAGCAGTTCTTC
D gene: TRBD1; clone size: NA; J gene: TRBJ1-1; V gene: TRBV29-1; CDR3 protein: CSASGQSNTEAFF; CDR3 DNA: TGCAGCGCCTCGGGACAGTCGAACACTGAAGCTTTCTTT
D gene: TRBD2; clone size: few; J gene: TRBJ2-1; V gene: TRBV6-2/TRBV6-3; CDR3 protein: CASSYPFTSGRGDEQFF; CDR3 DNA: TGTGCCAGCAGTTACCCATTCACTAGCGGGAGAGGCGATGAGCAGTTCTTC
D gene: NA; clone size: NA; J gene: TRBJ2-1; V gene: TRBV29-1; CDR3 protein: CSVERGGGWNEQFF; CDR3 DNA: TGCAGCGTTGAGCGGGGAGGAGGATGGAATGAGCAGTTCTTC
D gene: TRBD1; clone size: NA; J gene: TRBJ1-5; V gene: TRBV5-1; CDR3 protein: CASSLGPGGSYSNQPQHF; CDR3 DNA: TGCGCCAGCAGCTTGGGCCCAGGGGGCAGCTATAGCAATCAGCCCCAGCATTTT
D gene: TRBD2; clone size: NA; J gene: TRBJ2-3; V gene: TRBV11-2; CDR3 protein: CASSLVVLAGGPGPRNTQYF; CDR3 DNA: TGTGCCAGCAGCTTAGTAGTACTAGCGGGAGGGCCGGGCCCCAGGAATACGCAGTATTTT
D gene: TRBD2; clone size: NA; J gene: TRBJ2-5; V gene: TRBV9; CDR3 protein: CASSVVSGRQETQYF; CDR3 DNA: TGTGCCAGCAGCGTAGTCAGCGGGAGGCAAGAGACCCAGTACTTC
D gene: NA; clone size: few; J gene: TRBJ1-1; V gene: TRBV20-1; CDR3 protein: CSAAPWGGLEAFF; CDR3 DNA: TGCAGTGCTGCCCCCTGGGGGGGCCTTGAAGCTTTCTTT
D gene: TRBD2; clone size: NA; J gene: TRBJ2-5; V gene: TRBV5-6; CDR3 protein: CASSRLATQETQYF; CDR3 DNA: TGTGCCAGCAGCAGACTAGCGACACAAGAGACCCAGTACTTC
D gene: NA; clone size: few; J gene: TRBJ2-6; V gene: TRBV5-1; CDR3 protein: CASSVVISGANVLTF; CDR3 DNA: TGCGCCAGCAGCGTAGTGATATCTGGGGCCAACGTCCTGACTTTC
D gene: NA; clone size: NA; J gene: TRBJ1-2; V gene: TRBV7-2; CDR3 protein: CASSPQQFSGYTF; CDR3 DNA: TGTGCCAGCAGTCCACAGCAATTCAGCGGCTACACCTTC
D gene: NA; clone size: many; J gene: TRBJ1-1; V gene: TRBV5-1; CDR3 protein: CASSLAVNTEAFF; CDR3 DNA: TGTGCCAGCAGTTTAGCCGTGAACACTGAAGCTTTCTTT
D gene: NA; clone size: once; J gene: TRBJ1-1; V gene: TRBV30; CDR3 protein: CAWSVAAFEAFF; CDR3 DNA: TGTGCCTGGAGTGTAGCAGCCTTTGAAGCTTTCTTT
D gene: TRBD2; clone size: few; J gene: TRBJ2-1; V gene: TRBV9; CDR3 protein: CASSGLAGGLYNEQFF; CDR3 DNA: TGTGCCAGCAGCGGTTTAGCGGGAGGGCTATACAATGAGCAGTTCTTC
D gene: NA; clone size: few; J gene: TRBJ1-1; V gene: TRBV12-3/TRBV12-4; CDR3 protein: CASSARGTNTEAFF; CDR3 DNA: TGTGCCAGCAGTGCCCGAGGGACGAACACTGAAGCTTTCTTT
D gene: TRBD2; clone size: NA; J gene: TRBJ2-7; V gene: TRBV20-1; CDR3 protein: CSAVIPRGGSFYEQYF; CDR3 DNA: TGCAGTGCGGTCATACCCCGTGGCGGGAGCTTCTACGAGCAGTACTTC
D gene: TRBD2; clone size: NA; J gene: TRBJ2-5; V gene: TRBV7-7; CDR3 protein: CASSGGGRERVEETQYF; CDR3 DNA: TGTGCCAGCAGCGGCGGGGGGCGGGAGAGGGTGGAAGAGACCCAGTACTTC
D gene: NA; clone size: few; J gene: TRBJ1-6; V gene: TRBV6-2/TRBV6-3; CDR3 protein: CASSFPGHRISPLHF; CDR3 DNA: TGTGCCAGCAGTTTTCCGGGACACCGTATTTCACCCCTCCACTTT
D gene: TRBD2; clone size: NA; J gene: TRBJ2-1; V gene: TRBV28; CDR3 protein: CASREGLAVYNEQFF; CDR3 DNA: TGTGCCAGCAGGGAGGGACTAGCGGTTTACAATGAGCAGTTCTTC
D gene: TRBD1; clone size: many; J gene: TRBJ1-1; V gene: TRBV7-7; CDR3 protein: CASSQGEATEAFF; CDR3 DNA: TGTGCCAGCAGCCAGGGGGAGGCCACTGAAGCTTTCTTT
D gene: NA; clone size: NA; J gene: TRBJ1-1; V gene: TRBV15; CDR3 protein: CATSRVNGNTEAFF; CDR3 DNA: TGTGCCACCAGCAGAGTTAATGGGAACACTGAAGCTTTCTTT
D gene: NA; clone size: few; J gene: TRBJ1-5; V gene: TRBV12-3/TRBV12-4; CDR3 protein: CASRGLNSNQPQHF; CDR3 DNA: TGTGCCAGCAGGGGATTAAATAGCAATCAGCCCCAGCATTTT
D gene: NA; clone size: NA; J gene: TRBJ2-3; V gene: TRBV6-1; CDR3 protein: CASSTGTLLSTDTQYF; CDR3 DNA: TGTGCCAGCAGTACCGGGACTCTTCTGAGTACAGATACGCAGTATTTT
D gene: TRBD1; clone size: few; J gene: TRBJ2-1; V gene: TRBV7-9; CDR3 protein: CASSLGQGPWNEQFF; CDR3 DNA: TGTGCCAGCAGCTTAGGACAGGGTCCTTGGAATGAGCAGTTCTTC
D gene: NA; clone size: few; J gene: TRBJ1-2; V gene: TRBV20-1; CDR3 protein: CSARVQGDFTYGYTF; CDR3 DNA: TGCAGTGCTAGGGTGCAGGGCGATTTTACGTATGGCTACACCTTC
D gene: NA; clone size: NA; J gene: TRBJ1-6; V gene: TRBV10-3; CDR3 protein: CAIRRVINSPLHF; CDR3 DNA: TGTGCCATCAGGCGAGTTATCAATTCACCCCTCCACTTT
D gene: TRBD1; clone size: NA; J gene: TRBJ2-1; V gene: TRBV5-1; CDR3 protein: CASSEGWDSLYNEQFF; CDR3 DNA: TGCGCCAGCAGCGAGGGATGGGACAGCCTCTACAATGAGCAGTTCTTC
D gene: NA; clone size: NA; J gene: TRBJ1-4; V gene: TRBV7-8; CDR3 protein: CASSGFEKLFF; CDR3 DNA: TGTGCCAGCAGCGGATTTGAAAAACTGTTTTTT
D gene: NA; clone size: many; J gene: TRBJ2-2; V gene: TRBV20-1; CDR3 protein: CSARYTAGGELFF; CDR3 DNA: TGCAGTGCTAGATATACGGCGGGCGGGGAGCTGTTTTTT
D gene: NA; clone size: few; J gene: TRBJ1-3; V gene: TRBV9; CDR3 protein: CASSVGQTGNTIYF; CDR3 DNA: TGTGCCAGCAGCGTTGGACAGACTGGAAACACCATATATTTT
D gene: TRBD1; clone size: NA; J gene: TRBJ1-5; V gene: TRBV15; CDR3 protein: CATSLDRGNQPQHF; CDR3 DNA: TGTGCCACCAGTCTTGACAGGGGAAATCAGCCCCAGCATTTT
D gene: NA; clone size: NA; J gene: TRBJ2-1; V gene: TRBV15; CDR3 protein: CATSRDWGAAVDNEQFF; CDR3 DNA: TGTGCCACCAGCAGAGATTGGGGGGCGGCGGTGGACAATGAGCAGTTCTTC
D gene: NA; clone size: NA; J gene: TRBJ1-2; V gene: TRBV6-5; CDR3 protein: CASTSDIRGDYTF; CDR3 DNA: TGTGCCAGCACTTCGGACATCCGAGGGGACTACACCTTC
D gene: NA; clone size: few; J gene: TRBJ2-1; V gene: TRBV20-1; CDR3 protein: CSARERLSYNEQFF; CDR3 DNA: TGCAGCGCGAGGGAACGATTGTCCTACAATGAGCAGTTCTTC
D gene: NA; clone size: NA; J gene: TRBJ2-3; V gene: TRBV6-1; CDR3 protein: CASSPVGGDVLTDTQYF; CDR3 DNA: TGTGCCAGCAGCCCCGTAGGCGGGGATGTTCTCACAGATACGCAGTATTTT
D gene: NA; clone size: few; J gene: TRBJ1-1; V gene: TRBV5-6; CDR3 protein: CASSLAVDLNF; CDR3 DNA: TGTGCCAGCAGCTTGGCGGTTGATCTGAACTTT
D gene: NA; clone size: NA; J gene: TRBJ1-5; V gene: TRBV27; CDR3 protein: CASSWTRGFGQPQHF; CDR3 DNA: TGTGCCAGCAGTTGGACGCGGGGGTTCGGTCAGCCCCAGCATTTT
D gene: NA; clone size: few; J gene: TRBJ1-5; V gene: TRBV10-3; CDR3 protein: CAISEAGNPGQPQHF; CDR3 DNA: TGTGCCATCAGTGAGGCGGGGAATCCAGGTCAGCCCCAGCATTTT
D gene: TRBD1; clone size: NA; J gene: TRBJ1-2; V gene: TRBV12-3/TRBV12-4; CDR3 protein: CASSTRRTGGRGYTF; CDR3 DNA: TGTGCCAGCAGTACCCGCCGGACAGGGGGCAGGGGCTACACCTTC
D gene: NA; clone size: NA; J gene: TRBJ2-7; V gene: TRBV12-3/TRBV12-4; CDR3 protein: CASSLGGSARLISEQYF; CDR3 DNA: TGTGCCAGCAGTTTAGGGGGCAGCGCTCGGTTGATAAGCGAGCAGTACTTC
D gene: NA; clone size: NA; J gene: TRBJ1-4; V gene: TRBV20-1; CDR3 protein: CTAREEGTEKLFF; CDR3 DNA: TGCACTGCTAGAGAGGAGGGGACAGAAAAACTGTTTTTT
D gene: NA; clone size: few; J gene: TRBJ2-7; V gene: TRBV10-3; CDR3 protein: CAISETIEQYF; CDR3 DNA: TGTGCCATCAGTGAAACGATTGAGCAGTACTTC
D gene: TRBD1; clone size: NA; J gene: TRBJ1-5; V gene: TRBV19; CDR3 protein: CASTVGQGSGNQPQHF; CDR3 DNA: TGTGCCAGTACCGTCGGACAGGGATCTGGAAATCAGCCCCAGCATTTT
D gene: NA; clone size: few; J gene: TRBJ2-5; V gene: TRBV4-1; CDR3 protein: CASSQTTGTQKETQYF; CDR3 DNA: TGCGCCAGCAGCCAAACCACCGGGACACAAAAAGAGACCCAGTACTTC
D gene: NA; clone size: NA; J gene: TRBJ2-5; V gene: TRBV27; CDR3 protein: CASSKDALYQETQYF; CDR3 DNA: TGTGCCAGCAGTAAAGATGCGTTGTACCAAGAGACCCAGTACTTC
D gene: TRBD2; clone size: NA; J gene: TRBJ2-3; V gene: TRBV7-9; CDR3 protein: CASSLEREVGTDTQYF; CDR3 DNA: TGTGCCAGCAGCTTAGAGCGGGAGGTCGGCACAGATACGCAGTATTTT
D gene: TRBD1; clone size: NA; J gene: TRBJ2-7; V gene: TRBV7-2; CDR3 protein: CASSLTGTGAYEQYF; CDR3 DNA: TGTGCCAGCAGCTTAACCGGGACAGGCGCCTACGAGCAGTACTTC